The rows below give T cell receptor beta chains drawn from one sample of a study of T cell responses to AZD1222 COVID-19 vaccine. Using immunoSEQ multiplex PCR, the repertoire was profiled, and TCRdb retains in-frame clones only, with some absent. The table includes 110,000 to 150,000 clones, more than 85% detected once. The material was peripheral blood, obtained on day 0 of AZD1222 vaccination. These receptors came from an adult in good health. Each CDR3 is given without its conserved first and last residue.

j_gene | v_gene | CDR3aa
TRBJ2-3 | TRBV9 | ASSRTLSGRGSTDTQY
TRBJ2-1 | TRBV28 | ASRRGLAENNEQF
TRBJ1-5 | TRBV28 | ASSWGNGNQPQH
TRBJ2-6 | TRBV6-1 | ASSGTGQISGANVLT
TRBJ2-1 | TRBV29-1 | SVGGFEQF
TRBJ2-5 | TRBV5-5 | ASSSLTGLPLGY
TRBJ1-3 | TRBV7-6 | ASSHQQGMENTIY
TRBJ1-3 | TRBV9 | ASSVARGRTGNTIY
TRBJ2-7 | TRBV27 | ASKTGAYEQY
TRBJ1-2 | TRBV9 | ASSLGTGEGYGYT
TRBJ1-4 | TRBV2 | ASSEGQGLNEKLF
TRBJ2-2 | TRBV7-3 | ASRREVAGMATGELF
TRBJ1-2 | TRBV19 | ASKRGDYGYT
TRBJ1-2 | TRBV6-5 | ASSRGTGNGYT